The 2 T cell receptor beta chains below all came from one sample that was sequenced in a study of response to subunit inactivated influenza vaccine (dated by TCRdb to the late 2010s). Libraries were built with RT-PCR. The sequencer listed for this sample is Illumina HiSeq 2500. TCRdb trimmed the raw reads at Q25, called clones with MiXCR and kept productive beta chains. Each record represents a unique CDR3 protein, reported with the most common genes and DNA among its rows. Present in this sample are about 480,000 distinct CDR3 sequences, 25% of which were seen just once. The ten biggest clones cover 1.5% to 2% of the sample. Source: CD4+ T cells sorted from PBMCs, taken roughly 5 days after vaccination. Source of these receptors: a man aged 45-65 years who received an inactivated influenza vaccine. Donor details come from another sample of the same person, matched by shared clones.

The chain joins TRBV10-3 to TRBJ2-3, with D unresolved. The CDR3 contains 15 residues. CDR1 is ENHRY, CDR2 SYGVKD, per germline. V shed 2 bases and J shed 1 base, with 10 bases lying between them. CDR3 in amino acids: CAISEGVPRTDTQYF. CDR3 in DNA: TGTGCCATCAGTGAGGGGGTACCTCGCACAGATACGCAGTATTTT.

The rearrangement joins TRBV7-2 to TRBJ2-5; TRBD1 might be the D (6 bases). Per the germline V gene, CDR1 is SGHTA and CDR2 is FQGNSA. The CDR3 extends over 14 amino acids. Trimming left V 4 bases short and J 1 base short, with 10 bases between. The CDR3 is CASSWTEFQETQYF. The CDR3 region has the DNA TGTGCCAGCAGCTGGACAGAGTTCCAAGAGACCCAGTACTTC.